A single sample is the source of the 5 T cell receptor beta chains below, sequenced in a study of control samples from healthy donors and cancer patients (dated by TCRdb to 2019 to 2021). The library was produced with the immunoSEQ multiplex PCR assay. As stored in TCRdb, this immuneACCESS dataset retains in-frame rearrangements with V and J assigned. A fraction of the clones does not appear; measured against another copy, unresolved V genes explain less than half of the discrepancy, and the remainder lacks a known reason. The sample data list about 140,000 clones, and under 95% of these were observed just once. About an eighth of the sample lies in the top ten. The sequenced sample consisted of blood. The receptor source for this set is a man in his forties in good health.

The CDR3 sequence: CASSYDRVAEAFF. CDR3 nucleotide sequence: TGTGCCAGCAGTTACGACAGAGTCGCTGAAGCTTTCTTT. J is TRBJ1-1 and V is TRBV6-6; weak D call: TRBD1 (5 bases). Trimming removed 2 bases from V and 6 bases from J, with 10 bases in between. This CDR3 contains 13 residues. Germline V lookup: CDR1 MNHNY, CDR2 SVGAGI (reference sequence).

This clone was detected once. The J gene is TRBJ1-2, the V gene TRBV3-1 (or the pseudogene TRBV3-2); D possibly corresponds to TRBD1 (5 bases). The V gene lost 4 bases and the J gene lost 8 bases, with 17 bases spanning the gap. The CDR3 length is 14 residues. Germline loops: CDR1 LGHDT, CDR2 YNNKEL (reference sequence). The CDR3 protein is CASSPRTGVGGYTF. CDR3 nucleotide sequence: TGTGCCAGCAGCCCTCGTACGGGGGTAGGGGGCTACACCTTC.

The chain has TRBV11-1 and TRBJ2-5, with D perhaps matching TRBD2 (6 bases). Germline CDR1 is SGHAT and CDR2 is FQDESV (reference sequence). The germline V and J ends were trimmed by 4 bases and 5 bases, with 17 bases remaining between them. The CDR3 spans 15 residues. CDR3 protein: CASSSGTPGGETQYF. In DNA, the CDR3 is TGTGCCAGCAGCTCCGGGACGCCAGGAGGGGAGACCCAGTACTTC. Complete variable domain (other parts from reference TRBV11-1 and TRBJ2-5): EAEVAQSPRYKITEKSQAVAFWCDPISGHATLYWYRQILGQGPELLVQFQDESVVDDSQLPKDRFSAERLKGVDSTLKIQPAELGDSAMYLCASSSGTPGGETQYFGPGTRLLVL.

V and J are TRBV27 and TRBJ2-2; TRBD2 aligns across 12 bases. V lost 4 bases, J lost 8 bases, and 5 bases stayed unmatched. This CDR3 contains 15 residues. Germline CDR1 is MNHEY and CDR2 is SMNVEV (reference sequence). CDR3 DNA: TGTGCCAGCAGTTACGGGACTAGCGGGCGGGGGGAGCTGTTTTTT. Protein product: CASSYGTSGRGELFF.

The chain combines TRBV4-3 with TRBJ2-7; D tentatively reads TRBD1 or TRBD2 (5 bases each). This CDR3 is built from 15 residues. Trimming took off 0 bases at V and 5 bases at J, with 14 bases between the two ends. Germline loops: CDR1 LGHNA, CDR2 YSLEER. The chain's CDR3 is CASSQDVGTINEQYF. The DNA of the CDR3 is TGCGCCAGCAGCCAAGATGTAGGGACGATCAACGAGCAGTACTTC.